This TCR beta chain stems from a study of early T cells in non-severe SARS-CoV-2 infection. Findings of the study overall: Matches to VDJdb favored anti-spike CD8 responses and missed private and CD4 specificities.

Each CDR3 protein gets one entry after TCRdb re-called the 5' RACE reads with MiXCR. The sample contains about 77,000 distinct CDR3 sequences, more than 9% of which appear only once. This clonotype was detected many times. The antigen is unknown. The origin of this receptor is an adult who was a healthcare worker with PCR-confirmed SARS-CoV-2 infection or an uninfected control (not recorded which). Sequencing was performed on whole blood.

CDR3 DNA sequence: TGTGCCTGGACTAGCGGGAGGGACAATGAGCAGTTCTTC. Protein sequence: CAWTSGRDNEQFF. The chain employs TRBV30 and TRBJ2-1; 12 positions match TRBD2. Unmatched junction bases numbered 0, after V lost 4 bases and J lost 5 bases. CDR1 is GTSNPN and CDR2 is SVGIG in the germline V gene (reference sequence). This CDR3 comprises 13 residues.